This record covers a single TCR beta chain. TCRdb's table, derived via immunoSEQ multiplex PCR, lists solely in-frame clones and lacks some. This table holds about 130,000 clones, roughly 87% found once. In germline, CDR1 is SGHVS, CDR2 FNYEAQ. The CDR3 is 16 amino acids. The ends lost 4 bases at V and 5 bases at J; junction bases unmatched: 7. The source of the sample is a study of T cell responses to AZD1222 COVID-19 vaccine. The chain combines TRBV7-6 with TRBJ1-6; 8 bases align to TRBD1. Source: peripheral blood, taken on day 0 of AZD1222 vaccination. The TCR sequence derives from an adult in good health. CDR3 amino acids: CASSSHRTGNNSPLHF. CDR3 DNA: TGTGCCAGCAGCTCACACAGGACAGGGAATAATTCACCCCTCCACTTT.